The clone carrying this T cell receptor (beta chain) came up once. Its specificity is not known. Positive CCR7 selection of CD45RO-negative cells yielded the naive CD8 cells, and terminally differentiated effector memory CD45RA+ cells were excluded. Splitting of each subset's genomic DNA was done evenly across several immunoSEQ plates. Original methodology: From ImmunoSEQ came sequences covering only the junction and carrying no quality scores, so filtering differed. TCRdb keeps only in-frame clones here, not all; method: immunoSEQ multiplex PCR. Clone size and the V and J calls come from that table; the DNA yielded D and trimming. The sample shows about 1.9 million clones, about 94% of them seen only once. The data were taken from a study of shared clonotypes between healthy human individuals. Trimming took off 0 bases at V and 7 bases at J, with 19 bases between the two ends. This CDR3 has 16 residues. CDR1 and CDR2 from the germline V gene are WNHNN and SYGVQD (reference sequence).

Whole-study results and caveats: Across subsets, estimated richness was generally greater for naive than for memory populations.

The sequenced material came from naive CD8+ T cells from PBMCs. J is TRBJ2-7 and V is TRBV10-1; TRBD1 is a possible D gene (5 bases). The TCR was taken from a young man in good health. Some clones in this sample may be carry-over from other donors' samples. CDR3 sequence (DNA): TGCGCCAGCAGTGAGTCGGTGCAGGGCTTCTCTCGGGAGCAGTACTTC. Amino acid sequence: CASSESVQGFSREQYF.